These 27 T cell receptor beta chains came from one sample sequenced in a study of regulatory T cells in long-lasting Graves disease. Noted time point: persistent/refractory GD, antithyroid drugs over 5 years with positive TRAb. PBMC-extracted RNA yielded the TCR library. Relying on iRepertoire HTBI primers and Arm-PCR of CDR3 regions, the team built TCR beta libraries. TCRdb itself ran the multiplex PCR reads through MiXCR, one entry per CDR3 protein. The sample lists more than 650,000 distinct CDR3 sequences; around 30% were seen once. The sample was peripheral blood mononuclear cells (PBMCs), taken when the disease was refractory, from a patient treated with antithyroid drugs. The receptors originated from a female donor with Graves disease.

This clonotype occurred a few times. CDR3 sequence reads: CASSLVTGGTGELFF. CDR3 bases: TGTGCCAGCAGCTTAGTGACCGGGGGTACCGGGGAGCTGTTTTTT. The chain has TRBV11-2 and TRBJ2-2; TRBD2 might be the D (6 bases). In germline, CDR1 is SGHAT, CDR2 FQNNGV. This CDR3 comprises 15 residues. V gave up 1 base and J gave up 5 bases, with 11 bases separating them.

The chain employs TRBV6-1 and TRBJ1-4; 10 nucleotides line up with TRBD1. CDR1 and CDR2 (germline): MNHNS, SASEGT. V lost 4 bases and J lost 3; bases outside the gene matches: 5. This CDR3 spans 16 amino acids. The CDR3 DNA follows: TGTGCCAGCAGTGGACAGGGGGCGCAGGCTAATGAAAAACTGTTTTTT. The encoded protein is CASSGQGAQANEKLFF.

This clonotype was seen more than once but under ten times. CDR3 nucleotide sequence: TGTGCCAGCAGTCCTCCGGGACAGGGGCCCGGGAGAGTTTACGAGCAGTACTTC. This sequence encodes CASSPPGQGPGRVYEQYF. The chain is built from TRBV27 and TRBJ2-7, with 10 bases lining up with TRBD1. Trimming took 5 bases from V and 4 from J; bases not matched to a gene: 17. CDR3 length: 18 residues. The germline V gene encodes CDR1 MNHEY and CDR2 SMNVEV (reference sequence).

The genes are TRBV3-1 and TRBJ2-7; the match to TRBD2 covers 8 bases. Germline CDR1 and CDR2: LGHDT and YNNKEL (reference sequence). With V trimmed by 0 bases and J by 5 bases, 9 bases remained unmatched. There are 16 residues in the CDR3. The DNA for the CDR3 is TGTGCCAGCAGCCAAGATATAGTAGCGGGACCCGACGAGCAGTACTTC. Translated: CASSQDIVAGPDEQYF.

This clonotype was detected many times. The gene calls are TRBV2 and TRBJ1-2, with 8 bases fitting TRBD1. In germline, CDR1 is SNHLY, CDR2 FYNNEI. CDR3 length: 16 amino acids. The V gene end was trimmed by 6 bases and the J gene end by 0 bases; junction bases not matched to a gene: 9. CDR3 region: CASRGQDPTANYGYTF. The CDR3 DNA sequence: TGTGCCAGCAGGGGACAGGACCCCACAGCTAACTATGGCTACACCTTC.

This rearrangement joins TRBV20-1 to TRBJ1-5; TRBD1 might be the D (5 bases). CDR1 and CDR2 from the germline V gene are DFQATT and SNEGSKA (reference sequence). V lost 6 bases and J lost 4, with 19 bases in between. This CDR3 has 15 residues. CDR3 sequence reads: CSARDGFVRNQPQHF. Written as DNA, the CDR3 is TGCAGTGCGAGGGACGGCTTCGTACGAAATCAGCCCCAGCATTTT.

This chain uses TRBV19 with TRBJ1-5; the D is unclear. Deletions cut 1 base from V and 2 bases from J, with 9 bases between. The CDR3 loop spans 15 amino acids. Germline CDR1 LNHDA, CDR2 SQIVND (reference sequence). The CDR3, as DNA: TGTGCCAGTAGTATAGCGGGAAATGGCAATCAGCCCCAGCATTTT. Its translation is CASSIAGNGNQPQHF.

This clonotype was detected only a few times. The chain employs TRBV28 and TRBJ1-5, with 7 bases lining up with TRBD1. CDR1 MDHEN and CDR2 SYDVKM come from the germline V gene. V lost 3 bases, J lost 1 base, and 12 bases stayed unmatched. The CDR3 runs 18 residues. CDR3 in amino acids: CASSFTLPGGLSNQPQHF. In DNA, the CDR3 is TGTGCCAGCAGTTTTACTTTGCCAGGGGGTCTGAGCAATCAGCCCCAGCATTTT. The full variable domain, its missing parts supplied by reference TRBV28 and TRBJ1-5, is DVKVTQSSRYLVKRTGEKVFLECVQDMDHENMFWYRQDPGLGLRLIYFSYDVKMKEKGDIPEGYSVSREKKERFSLILESASTNQTSMYLCASSFTLPGGLSNQPQHFGDGTRLSIL.

The chain links TRBV12-3 or TRBV12-4 to TRBJ2-2; D gene ambiguous. Trimming stripped 3 bases from V and 0 bases from J, with 8 bases between. The CDR3 contains 15 residues. In DNA, the CDR3 is TGTGCCAGCAGTTTTGTAGGGACGAACACCGGGGAGCTGTTTTTT. The encoded protein is CASSFVGTNTGELFF.

This clonotype was recorded a few times. V gene TRBV7-2 combines with J gene TRBJ2-1; 9 nucleotides align to TRBD2. Germline V gene lookup returns CDR1 SGHTA and CDR2 FQGNSA. This CDR3 is built from 15 residues. The ends lost 5 bases at V and 8 bases at J; junction bases unmatched: 10. The CDR3 sequence: CASSDGLAGRHEQFF. Here the CDR3 DNA reads TGTGCCAGCAGCGACGGGCTAGCGGGAAGGCATGAGCAGTTCTTC.

This clonotype was seen just once. The chain combines TRBV19 with TRBJ1-5, with D uncertain. This CDR3 has 16 residues. V lost 3 bases to trimming and J lost 0 bases, with 12 bases between them. Germline lookup yields CDR1 LNHDA and CDR2 SQIVND (reference sequence). The CDR3 nucleotides read TGTGCCAGTAGTATCCAGACTCCTTATAGCAATCAGCCCCAGCATTTT. Its translation is CASSIQTPYSNQPQHF.

About this clonotype itself: The conserved final phenylalanine or tryptophan is absent from the CDR3, which likely points to a read error. The chain joins TRBV6-9 to TRBJ1-1, with a tentative D call TRBD1 (6 bases). The germline V gene encodes CDR1 MNHGY and CDR2 SVAAGI. V gave up 4 bases and J gave up 4 bases, with 19 bases separating them. The CDR3 is 16 residues long. The CDR3 region has the DNA TGTGCCAGCAGTTCCCAACCTTCAGGGGTAGGCACTGAAGCTTTCCTT. Residues: CASSSQPSGVGTEAFL.

This clonotype was observed a handful of times. V is TRBV19 and J is TRBJ2-5, with 10 bases aligning to TRBD2. The CDR3 has 15 amino acids. Germline V gene data show CDR1 as LNHDA and CDR2 as SQIVND (reference sequence). The trim removed 2 bases at V and 4 bases at J, leaving 4 bases unmatched. The DNA of the CDR3 is TGTGCCAGTAGTATAAGGCTAGCGGGAGTAGAGACCCAGTACTTC. Translation gives CASSIRLAGVETQYF. Together with reference TRBV19 and TRBJ2-5, the CDR3 gives the full variable domain: DGGITQSPKYLFRKEGQNVTLSCEQNLNHDAMYWYRQDPGQGLRLIYYSQIVNDFQKGDIAEGYSVSREKKESFPLTVTSAQKNPTAFYLCASSIRLAGVETQYFGPGTRLLVL.

Of note for this clonotype: One base separates it from a far larger clone, so it is likely a read error. CDR3 in DNA: TGTGCCATCGGGAACACTGAAGCTTTCTTT. Translating gives CAIGNTEAFF. The chain employs TRBV7-2 and TRBJ1-1, with D hard to call. Germline CDR1 SGHTA, CDR2 FQGNSA. The ends were cut back, 10 bases at V and 1 base at J, with 4 bases in the middle. The CDR3 spans 10 residues.

The CDR3 sequence: CASSNRGPLYEQYF. In nucleotides, the CDR3 is TGTGCCAGCAGTAACAGGGGGCCCCTCTACGAGCAGTACTTC. J is TRBJ2-7 and V is TRBV6-1, with 9 bases fitting TRBD1. The V segment lost 5 bases and the J segment 3 bases; nucleotides outside the gene matches: 5. This CDR3 region has 14 residues. Germline loops: CDR1 MNHNS, CDR2 SASEGT.

The chain combines TRBV5-1 with TRBJ1-1; D is unclear. V was pared by 3 bases and J by 1 base, with 10 bases between. CDR3 length: 14 amino acids. Germline values: CDR1 SGHRS, CDR2 YFSETQ. The CDR3 region is CASSWALGNTEAFF. DNA of the CDR3: TGCGCCAGCAGCTGGGCCCTTGGGAACACTGAAGCTTTCTTT.

This clonotype was seen more than once but under ten times. The gene calls are TRBV9 and TRBJ2-7; perhaps TRBD2 as D (5 bases). Trimming took 0 bases from V and 1 from J, leaving 11 bases between them. The CDR3 spans 15 residues. Per germline, CDR1 SGDLS and CDR2 YYNGEE. Written as DNA, the CDR3 is TGTGCCAGCAGCGTAGCTCCTAGCAGTTCCTACGAGCAGTACTTC. This translates into CASSVAPSSSYEQYF.

This clonotype showed up just once. This chain uses TRBV27 with TRBJ1-1; D remains unclear. CDR1 and CDR2 (germline): MNHEY, SMNVEV (reference sequence). Trimming shortened V by 0 bases and J by 3 bases, and 8 bases separated the two germline ends. This CDR3 is 14 amino acids long. CDR3 sequence reads: CASSLSSGDTEAFF. The CDR3 DNA is TGTGCCAGCAGTTTATCCTCTGGCGACACTGAAGCTTTCTTT.

This clonotype occurred many times. The gene calls are TRBV6-5 and TRBJ1-5, with TRBD1 matching over 8 bases. The CDR3 sequence is 17 residues long. V lost 2 bases to trimming and J lost 5 bases; unmatched junction nucleotides: 11. CDR1 is MNHEY and CDR2 is SVGAGI in the germline V gene. In DNA form, the CDR3 reads TGTGCCAGCAGTTACGGGACTAACAGGGGGGGTGATCAGCCCCAGCATTTT. Amino acid sequence: CASSYGTNRGGDQPQHF.

In its sample, this clonotype was seen a few times. The chain combines TRBV3-1 with TRBJ1-5; D unresolved. Germline CDR1 and CDR2: LGHDT and YNNKEL (reference sequence). The CDR3 sequence is 13 residues long. V gave up 0 bases and J gave up 3 bases, with 3 bases separating them. CDR3 DNA: TGTGCCAGCAGCCAAGAGAACAATCAGCCCCAGCATTTT. Encoded protein: CASSQENNQPQHF.

The table lists this clonotype with many counts. This chain uses TRBV28 with TRBJ1-1; 8 positions agree with TRBD1. The CDR3 is 13 amino acids. V lost 6 bases and J lost 8; bases outside the gene matches: 8. Germline V gene data show CDR1 as MDHEN and CDR2 as SYDVKM. CDR3 DNA: TGTGCCAGCAGCAAAACCAGGGGGCTCGAAGCTTTCTTT. Translated: CASSKTRGLEAFF.

This clonotype was recorded many times. The rearrangement links TRBV28 to TRBJ1-1; TRBD1 is a possible D gene (5 bases). V lost 6 bases to trimming and J lost 3 bases, with 11 bases between them. The germline V gene has CDR1 MDHEN and CDR2 SYDVKM. The length of the CDR3 is 13 residues. The CDR3: CASSAQGDTEAFF. In DNA form, the CDR3 reads TGTGCCAGCAGCGCCCAGGGTGACACTGAAGCTTTCTTT.

This chain connects TRBV30 to TRBJ1-1; tentative D call: TRBD1 (5 bases). The germline CDR1 and CDR2 sequences are GTSNPN and SVGIG (reference sequence). The CDR3 is made up of 13 amino acids. The V end was cut by 3 bases, the J end by 3 bases, with 11 bases between. The CDR3 reads CAWSTRGDTEAFF. In DNA, the CDR3 is TGTGCCTGGAGCACAAGGGGTGACACTGAAGCTTTCTTT.

The gene calls are TRBV9 and TRBJ2-2, with D unresolved. The CDR3 spans 16 residues. Trimming removed 7 bases at V and 1 base at J, with 17 bases between. In germline, CDR1 is SGDLS, CDR2 YYNGEE. The chain's CDR3 is CASSRTAGLNTGELFF. The DNA of the CDR3 is TGTGCCAGCTCCCGTACCGCAGGCCTGAACACCGGGGAGCTGTTTTTT. Full variable domain (rest looked up from reference TRBV9 and TRBJ2-2): DSGVTQTPKHLITATGQRVTLRCSPRSGDLSVYWYQQSLDQGLQFLIQYYNGEERAKGNILERFSAQQFPDLHSELNLSSLELGDSALYFCASSRTAGLNTGELFFGEGSRLTVL.

The table lists this clonotype with a few counts. This chain uses TRBV4-1 with TRBJ1-2, with 7 bases lining up with TRBD1. This CDR3 has 13 amino acids. Unmatched junction bases numbered 6, after V lost 3 bases and J lost 8 bases. Germline assignment: CDR1 MGHRA and CDR2 YSYEKL. As DNA, the CDR3 is TGCGCCAGCAGCCACCCAGGGGGTGCGGGCTACACCTTC. This codes for CASSHPGGAGYTF.

This clonotype has more than one count but fewer than ten. J is TRBJ2-5 and V is TRBV20-1; 7 nucleotides align to TRBD2. CDR1 is DFQATT and CDR2 is SNEGSKA in the germline V gene (reference sequence). The CDR3 covers 13 residues. Trimming at V came to 6 bases and at J to 5 bases, leaving 9 bases not matched to a gene. The CDR3 here is CSAPGTIWETQYF. CDR3 bases: TGCAGTGCCCCCGGGACTATCTGGGAGACCCAGTACTTC.

This rearrangement joins TRBV7-9 to TRBJ1-6; TRBD1 agrees at 7 bases. This CDR3 has 16 amino acids. The V segment lost 5 bases and the J segment 0 bases; nucleotides outside the gene matches: 4. The germline gives CDR1 SEHNR, CDR2 FQNEAQ (reference sequence). The CDR3 DNA sequence: TGTGCCAGCAGCCGACAGGGCAACTCCTATAATTCACCCCTCCACTTT. The encoded protein is CASSRQGNSYNSPLHF.